This section outlines one T cell receptor (beta chain) sequence together with its context. Antigen unknown. Sequenced by immunoSEQ multiplex PCR; TCRdb stores in-frame clones only, minus some. The profile shows around 98,000 clones, about 83% of them singletons. This sample stems from a study of OX40 agonist ivuxolimab in advanced cancers. Findings of the study overall: At doses 0.1 to 3.0 mg/kg, CD4+ and CD8+ clones expanded. The study did not work out the antigen specificity of the expanded peripheral T cells.

Trimming cost V 5 bases and J 4 bases, with 15 bases left between them. The germline CDR1 and CDR2 sequences are SEHNR and FQNEAQ (reference sequence). This CDR3 is built from 15 residues. V gene TRBV7-9 combines with J gene TRBJ2-1; D perhaps matches TRBD2 (6 bases). The specimen was CD4+ or CD8+ T cells sorted from blood, collected in a trial of the OX40 agonist ivuxolimab. The TCR comes from an adult with an advanced solid tumor such as melanoma, head and neck, liver or kidney cancer. CDR3: CASSPQPTSYNEQFF. In DNA, the CDR3 is TGTGCCAGCAGCCCCCAGCCGACTAGTTACAATGAGCAGTTCTTC.